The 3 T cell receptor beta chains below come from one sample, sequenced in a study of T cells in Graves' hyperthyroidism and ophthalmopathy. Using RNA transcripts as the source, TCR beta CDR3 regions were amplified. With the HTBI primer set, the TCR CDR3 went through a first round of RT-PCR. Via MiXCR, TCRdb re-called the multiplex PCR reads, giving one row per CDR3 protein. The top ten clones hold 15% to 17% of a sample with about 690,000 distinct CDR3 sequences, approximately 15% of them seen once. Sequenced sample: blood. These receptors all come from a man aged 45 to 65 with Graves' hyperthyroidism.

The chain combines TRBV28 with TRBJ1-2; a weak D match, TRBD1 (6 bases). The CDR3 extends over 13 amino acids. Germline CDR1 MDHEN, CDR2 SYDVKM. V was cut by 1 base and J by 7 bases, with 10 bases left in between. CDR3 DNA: TGTGCCAGCAGTTTATCTGAGGGGGTTGGCTACACCTTC. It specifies CASSLSEGVGYTF.

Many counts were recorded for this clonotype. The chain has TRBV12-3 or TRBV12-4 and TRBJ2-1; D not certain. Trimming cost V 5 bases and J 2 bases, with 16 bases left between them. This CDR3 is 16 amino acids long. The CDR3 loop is CASSPDPIGTYNEQFF. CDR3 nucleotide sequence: TGTGCCAGCAGTCCCGACCCGATAGGGACCTACAATGAGCAGTTCTTC.

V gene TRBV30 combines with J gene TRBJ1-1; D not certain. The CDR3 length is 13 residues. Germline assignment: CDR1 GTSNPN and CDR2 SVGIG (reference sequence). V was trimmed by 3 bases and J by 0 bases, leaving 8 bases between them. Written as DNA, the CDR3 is TGTGCCTGGAGGAGAGTAATGAACACTGAAGCTTTCTTT. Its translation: CAWRRVMNTEAFF.